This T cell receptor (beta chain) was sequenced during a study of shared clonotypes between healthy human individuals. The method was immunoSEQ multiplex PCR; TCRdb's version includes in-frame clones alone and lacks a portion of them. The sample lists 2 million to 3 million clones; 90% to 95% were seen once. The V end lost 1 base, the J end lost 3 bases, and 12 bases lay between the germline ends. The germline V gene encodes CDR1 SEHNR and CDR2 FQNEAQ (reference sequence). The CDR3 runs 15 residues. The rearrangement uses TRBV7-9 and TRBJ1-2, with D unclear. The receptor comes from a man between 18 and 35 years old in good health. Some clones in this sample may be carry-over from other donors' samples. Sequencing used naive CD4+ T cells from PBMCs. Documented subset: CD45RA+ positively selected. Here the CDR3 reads CASSLDGLWDYGYTF. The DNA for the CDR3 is TGTGCCAGCAGCTTAGATGGCCTCTGGGACTATGGCTACACCTTC.